Shown below are 3 T cell receptor beta chains from a single sample sequenced in a study of blood T cell repertoires in COVID-19. The protocol was immunoSEQ multiplex PCR, while the TCRdb copy is restricted to in-frame clones and leaves out a portion. Of 150,000 to 200,000 clones in the sample, around 79% were seen once. The specimen was peripheral blood. The receptors originated from a man between 60 and 75 years old with active or convalescent COVID-19.

The chain employs TRBV29-1 and TRBJ2-1; 10 bases are shared with TRBD2. The CDR3 is 14 residues long. Per germline, CDR1 SQVTM and CDR2 ANQGSEA. J lost 4 bases, V lost 3 bases, and 3 bases had no gene match. This chain's CDR3 is CSVERTSGYNEQFF. Written as DNA, the CDR3 is TGCAGCGTTGAGAGGACTAGCGGTTACAATGAGCAGTTCTTC.

V is TRBV20-1 and J is TRBJ2-2, with D possibly matching TRBD2 (6 bases). CDR3 length: 14 amino acids. Trimming stripped 3 bases from V and 3 bases from J, with 11 bases between. From germline, CDR1 is DFQATT and CDR2 SNEGSKA (reference sequence). The CDR3 protein is CSASTSLYTGELFF. CDR3 bases: TGCAGTGCTAGTACTAGCCTTTACACCGGGGAGCTGTTTTTT.

This sequence joins TRBV7-2 and TRBJ2-2, with TRBD2 matching over 9 bases. The CDR3 consists of 16 residues. The V segment lost 5 bases and the J segment 1 base; nucleotides outside the gene matches: 5. Germline lookup yields CDR1 SGHTA and CDR2 FQGNSA. CDR3 in DNA: TGTGCCAGCAGCCCCAATAGCGGGGGGAACACCGGGGAGCTGTTTTTT. This codes for CASSPNSGGNTGELFF.